These 32 T cell receptor beta chains came from one sample sequenced in a study of blood T cell repertoires in COVID-19. Data came from immunoSEQ multiplex PCR; TCRdb stores just in-frame clones and leaves some out. The sample lists 200,000 to 250,000 clones, approximately 82% seen once, with 4.9% in the top ten. What was sequenced was peripheral blood. The receptors come from an elderly woman with active or convalescent COVID-19.

The chain has TRBV10-2 and TRBJ1-6, with D hard to call. CDR1 WSHSY and CDR2 SAAADI come from the germline V gene. V was cut by 6 bases and J by 3 bases, with 9 bases left in between. This CDR3 contains 14 residues. The CDR3 here is CASRADGYNSPLHF. CDR3 sequence (DNA): TGCGCCAGCAGGGCAGATGGCTATAATTCACCCCTCCACTTT.

The rearrangement joins TRBV7-9 to TRBJ2-5; D is perhaps TRBD2 (5 bases). Trimming removed 2 bases from V and 5 bases from J, with 9 bases in between. CDR3 length: 13 amino acids. Germline V lookup: CDR1 SEHNR, CDR2 FQNEAQ (reference sequence). The CDR3: CASSLSGGETQYF. CDR3 nucleotides: TGTGCCAGCAGCTTATCAGGAGGCGAGACCCAGTACTTC.

This clone was counted a few times. The chain combines TRBV19 with TRBJ2-7, with D maybe TRBD1 (5 bases). CDR1 is LNHDA, CDR2 SQIVND, per germline (reference sequence). The CDR3 extends over 14 amino acids. Between the trimmed V and J ends, which lost 4 bases and 3 bases, there was a span of 13 bases. CDR3 DNA sequence: TGTGCCAGTAGTACCGGCCAGGGAAACTACGAGCAGTACTTC. It yields the protein CASSTGQGNYEQYF.

The chain combines TRBV28 with TRBJ1-6, with D unclear. V gave up 3 bases and J gave up 5 bases, with 5 bases separating them. The CDR3 extends over 13 amino acids. CDR1 is MDHEN and CDR2 is SYDVKM in the germline V gene. This chain's CDR3 is CASSLANNSPLHF. CDR3 DNA sequence: TGTGCCAGCAGTTTGGCCAATAATTCACCCCTCCACTTT.

The chain carries TRBV18 and TRBJ2-3; 7 bases align to TRBD1. From germline, CDR1 is KGHSH and CDR2 LQKENI. This CDR3 is built from 12 residues. With V trimmed by 4 bases and J by 8 bases, 3 bases remained unmatched. CDR3: CASSRGQSTQYF. The CDR3 DNA is TGTGCCAGCTCACGGGGACAGTCTACGCAGTATTTT.

The chain recombines TRBV28 with TRBJ1-1; no reliable D call. Germline lookup yields CDR1 MDHEN and CDR2 SYDVKM. The ends were cut back, 2 bases at V and 1 base at J, with 11 bases in the middle. This CDR3 contains 15 residues. The CDR3 loop is CASSLLFFKNTEAFF. The CDR3 coding sequence is TGTGCCAGCAGTTTACTCTTTTTTAAGAACACTGAAGCTTTCTTT.

The rearrangement links TRBV7-2 to TRBJ2-1; TRBD2 aligns across 10 bases. J gave up 7 bases and V 2 bases, and 14 bases lay outside the gene matches. CDR1 is SGHTA and CDR2 is FQGNSA in the germline V gene. The CDR3 length is 18 residues. CDR3 loop: CASSLRNALAGVRNEQFF. CDR3 nucleotides: TGTGCCAGCAGCTTACGCAACGCCCTAGCGGGAGTTAGGAATGAGCAGTTCTTC.

In its sample, this clone was seen a few times. The V gene is TRBV6-5, the J gene TRBJ2-7; 7 bases map to TRBD1. CDR1 MNHEY and CDR2 SVGAGI come from the germline V gene. V gave up 5 bases and J gave up 2 bases; unmatched junction bases: 6. The CDR3 spans 14 residues. CDR3: CASSNRDRAYEQYF. CDR3 DNA sequence: TGTGCCAGCAGTAACCGGGACAGAGCCTACGAGCAGTACTTC.

V is TRBV3-1 (or the pseudogene TRBV3-2) and J is TRBJ2-5, with D possibly being TRBD1 (6 bases). The CDR3 runs to 14 residues. Trimming left V 0 bases short and J 5 bases short, with 10 bases between. Germline V gene lookup returns CDR1 LGHDT and CDR2 YNNKEL (reference sequence). DNA of the CDR3: TGTGCCAGCAGCCAAGATTGGACAGTGGAGACCCAGTACTTC. Protein sequence: CASSQDWTVETQYF.

The chain recombines TRBV5-1 with TRBJ2-5, with 7 positions matching TRBD1. Unmatched junction bases numbered 1, after V lost 0 bases and J lost 2 bases. Germline CDR1 and CDR2: SGHRS and YFSETQ. The CDR3 runs to 14 residues. The CDR3 is CASSLGGQQETQYF. The CDR3 region has the DNA TGCGCCAGCAGCTTGGGGGGACAGCAAGAGACCCAGTACTTC. The whole variable domain, filled in from reference TRBV5-1 and TRBJ2-5, reads KAGVTQTPRYLIKTRGQQVTLSCSPISGHRSVSWYQQTPGQGLQFLFEYFSETQRNKGNFPGRFSGRQFSNSRSEMNVSTLELGDSALYLCASSLGGQQETQYFGPGTRLLVL.

The chain combines TRBV20-1 with TRBJ1-2; TRBD1 matches at 9 bases. Losses at the gene ends were 5 bases for V and 4 bases for J; bases not matched to a gene: 5. The CDR3 covers 13 residues. The germline V gene encodes CDR1 DFQATT and CDR2 SNEGSKA (reference sequence). CDR3 residues: CSAGDRGSYGYTF. Here the CDR3 DNA reads TGCAGTGCTGGTGACAGGGGGTCCTATGGCTACACCTTC.

The chain carries TRBV24-1 and TRBJ2-5; D is uncertain. The CDR3 is 13 amino acids. V shed 2 bases and J shed 4 bases, with 7 bases lying between them. CDR1 and CDR2 from the germline V gene are KGHDR and SFDVKD. The CDR3 region is CATSDSAVETQYF. CDR3 nucleotide sequence: TGTGCCACCAGTGATTCTGCGGTAGAGACCCAGTACTTC.

The rearrangement joins TRBV3-1 (or the pseudogene TRBV3-2) to TRBJ2-2; no reliable D call. V lost 2 bases, J lost 1 base, and 5 bases lay in between. From germline, CDR1 is LGHDT and CDR2 YNNKEL (reference sequence). This CDR3 spans 14 amino acids. The CDR3 sequence: CASSQIGNTGELFF. CDR3 DNA: TGTGCCAGCAGCCAAATCGGGAACACCGGGGAGCTGTTTTTT.

This clone was detected a few times. The same CDR3 can be traced to other DNA sequences in this sample. The J gene is TRBJ2-7, the V gene TRBV7-9, with D perhaps matching TRBD1 (6 bases). Deletions cut 2 bases from V and 2 bases from J, with 7 bases between. The germline V gene has CDR1 SEHNR and CDR2 FQNEAQ (reference sequence). There are 13 residues in the CDR3. The CDR3 spells CASSLTGTYEQYF. CDR3 DNA sequence: TGTGCCAGCAGCTTAACAGGGACCTACGAGCAGTACTTC.

The chain recombines TRBV28 with TRBJ1-5; D gene uncertain. Trimming took off 6 bases at V and 2 bases at J, with 14 bases between the two ends. CDR3 length: 15 amino acids. Germline V gene sequence: CDR1 MDHEN, CDR2 SYDVKM. Here the CDR3 DNA reads TGTGCCAGCAGACATTACTACGACGGCAATCAGCCCCAGCATTTT. It yields the protein CASRHYYDGNQPQHF.

This chain joins TRBV5-4 and TRBJ1-1; 10 positions match TRBD1. V was pared by 5 bases and J by 4 bases, with 11 bases of the junction left unmatched. The CDR3 has 16 amino acids. Germline assignment: CDR1 SGHNT and CDR2 YYREEE (reference sequence). CDR3 sequence: CASRSWGTGAVTEAFF. In DNA, the CDR3 is TGTGCCAGCAGGTCATGGGGGACAGGGGCTGTCACTGAAGCTTTCTTT. Full variable domain (outside the CDR3, taken from reference TRBV5-4 and TRBJ1-1): ETGVTQSPTHLIKTRGQQVTLRCSSQSGHNTVSWYQQALGQGPQFIFQYYREEENGRGNFPPRFSGLQFPNYSSELNVNALELDDSALYLCASRSWGTGAVTEAFFGQGTRLTVV.

This clone showed up just once. The chain couples TRBV18 to TRBJ2-1; TRBD2 matches at 8 bases. The CDR3 totals 14 residues. Per germline, CDR1 KGHSH and CDR2 LQKENI. V lost 2 bases to trimming and J lost 6 bases; unmatched junction nucleotides: 3. CDR3 DNA sequence: TGTGCCAGCTCACCATTTACTAGCGGCAATGAGCAGTTCTTC. This gives the protein CASSPFTSGNEQFF.

This clone was seen a handful of times. The rearrangement joins TRBV5-1 to TRBJ1-2, with 9 nucleotides matching TRBD1. CDR1 is SGHRS, CDR2 YFSETQ, per germline. This CDR3 has 18 amino acids. Germline trimming cut 0 bases from V and 2 bases from J; bases unmatched to any gene: 11. The CDR3 DNA follows: TGCGCCAGCAGCTTGGAAGGACAGGGGAGGTCAGGGAACTATGGCTACACCTTC. Its translation: CASSLEGQGRSGNYGYTF.

The gene calls are TRBV3-1 (or the pseudogene TRBV3-2) and TRBJ1-6; D remains ambiguous. Germline-derived CDR1 and CDR2 are LGHDT and YNNKEL (reference sequence). The length of the CDR3 is 14 residues. Trimming cost V 0 bases and J 13 bases, with 13 bases left between them. Here the CDR3 DNA reads TGTGCCAGCAGCCAAGATGGAGGCCCCCTGCCCCTCCACTTT. It translates to CASSQDGGPLPLHF.

This chain uses TRBV11-2 with TRBJ1-4, with D uncertain. The germline CDR1 and CDR2 sequences are SGHAT and FQNNGV. V lost 5 bases, J lost 5 bases, and 9 bases lay in between. This CDR3 is built from 13 residues. The CDR3 sequence is CASSPRQNEKLFF. DNA for the CDR3: TGTGCCAGCAGCCCGAGGCAAAATGAAAAACTGTTTTTT.

The gene calls are TRBV18 and TRBJ1-6, with 8 bases that match TRBD1. V lost 3 bases, J lost 7 bases, and 5 bases stayed unmatched. The V gene's germline CDR1 is KGHSH and CDR2 LQKENI. This CDR3 region has 15 residues. In DNA, the CDR3 is TGTGCCAGCTCACCGAGGACAGGGAGCAATTCACCCCTCCACTTT. This sequence encodes CASSPRTGSNSPLHF.

CDR3 sequence (DNA): TGTGCCAGCAGTTTTGTCGGACACCTCGATTCACCCCTCCACTTT. Translation gives CASSFVGHLDSPLHF. The gene calls are TRBV28 and TRBJ1-6; TRBD1 might be the D (5 bases). Germline values: CDR1 MDHEN, CDR2 SYDVKM. The CDR3 length is 15 residues. Trimming stripped 3 bases from V and 8 bases from J, with 14 bases between. Supplemented by reference TRBV28 and TRBJ1-6, the full variable domain reads DVKVTQSSRYLVKRTGEKVFLECVQDMDHENMFWYRQDPGLGLRLIYFSYDVKMKEKGDIPEGYSVSREKKERFSLILESASTNQTSMYLCASSFVGHLDSPLHFGNGTRLTVT.

This clone was counted once. The chain employs TRBV28 and TRBJ1-1; TRBD1 aligns across 10 bases. The germline CDR1 and CDR2 sequences are MDHEN and SYDVKM. The CDR3 runs to 15 residues. V lost 5 bases and J lost 4; bases outside the gene matches: 7. The CDR3 sequence: CASSPSDRGLTEAFF. For the CDR3, the DNA is TGTGCCAGCAGTCCTTCCGACAGGGGGCTCACTGAAGCTTTCTTT.

The V call is TRBV3-1 (or the pseudogene TRBV3-2), the J call TRBJ2-5; possibly TRBD1 for D (6 bases). The CDR3 spans 12 residues. Germline V gives CDR1 LGHDT, CDR2 YNNKEL (reference sequence). V lost 1 base, J lost 13 bases, and 13 bases lay in between. The CDR3 region is CASSQGPGHPYF. CDR3 sequence (DNA): TGTGCCAGCAGCCAAGGGCCGGGACACCCGTACTTC.

The DNA of the CDR3 is TGTGCCAGCAGAGCGAGAGGGTCTAGCACAGATACGCAGTATTTT. It yields the protein CASRARGSSTDTQYF. This chain joins TRBV28 and TRBJ2-3, with D possibly TRBD2 on 5 matching bases. CDR1 and CDR2 (germline): MDHEN, SYDVKM. This CDR3 is 15 amino acids long. With 6 bases removed from V and 0 bases from J, the gap between germline ends came to 13 bases. Full variable domain (remainder filled in from reference TRBV28 and TRBJ2-3): DVKVTQSSRYLVKRTGEKVFLECVQDMDHENMFWYRQDPGLGLRLIYFSYDVKMKEKGDIPEGYSVSREKKERFSLILESASTNQTSMYLCASRARGSSTDTQYFGPGTRLTVL.

The rearrangement joins TRBV27 to TRBJ1-2, with a weak D call TRBD1 (5 bases). Trimming took 5 bases from V and 8 from J, leaving 24 bases between them. There are 16 residues in the CDR3. The germline V gene has CDR1 MNHEY and CDR2 SMNVEV (reference sequence). CDR3 protein: CASSPTRQNPLRGYTF. CDR3 sequence (DNA): TGTGCCAGCAGTCCAACCCGACAGAACCCCTTGAGGGGCTACACCTTC.

The sample holds a few counts of this clone. V is TRBV5-6 and J is TRBJ1-1; TRBD1 might be the D (6 bases). Germline V gene data show CDR1 as SGHDT and CDR2 as YYEEEE. V was shortened by 4 bases and J by 0 bases, with 13 bases between the two germline ends. This CDR3 has 15 residues. In DNA, the CDR3 is TGTGCCAGCAGCCCAACCGGGACAATGAACACTGAAGCTTTCTTT. The encoded protein is CASSPTGTMNTEAFF.

V usage is TRBV5-6 and J usage is TRBJ1-4; D is ambiguous. There are 13 residues in the CDR3. Trimming stripped 0 bases from V and 5 bases from J, with 5 bases between. Germline values: CDR1 SGHDT, CDR2 YYEEEE. DNA for the CDR3: TGTGCCAGCAGCTTGGACAGAAATGAAAAACTGTTTTTT. Amino acids: CASSLDRNEKLFF.

The rearrangement links TRBV19 to TRBJ1-1; no reliable D call. The length of the CDR3 is 15 residues. V dropped 6 bases and J dropped 1 base, with 15 bases sitting between them. The germline V gene encodes CDR1 LNHDA and CDR2 SQIVND (reference sequence). This chain's CDR3 is CASSQGEVRNTEAFF. Written as DNA, the CDR3 is TGTGCCAGTAGCCAAGGAGAAGTGCGGAACACTGAAGCTTTCTTT.

This clone was observed a few times. This chain links TRBV5-1 with TRBJ1-1, with TRBD1 matching 7 bases. V trimming: 3 bases; J trimming: 0 bases; junction bases outside the gene matches: 8. This CDR3 comprises 16 residues. Germline lookup yields CDR1 SGHRS and CDR2 YFSETQ. This chain's CDR3 is CASSSLQGSLNTEAFF. Written as DNA, the CDR3 is TGCGCCAGCAGCTCATTACAGGGGTCCCTGAACACTGAAGCTTTCTTT.

The V and J genes are TRBV3-1 (or the pseudogene TRBV3-2) and TRBJ2-7; TRBD1 matches 8 bases. The junction had 5 bases not matched to a gene; V was cut back by 4 bases and J by 3 bases. CDR3 length equals 14 residues. Looked up from germline, CDR1 is LGHDT and CDR2 is YNNKEL (reference sequence). The DNA of the CDR3 is TGTGCCAGCAGCCCAGGACAGGGTGGCTACGAGCAGTACTTC. This sequence encodes CASSPGQGGYEQYF.

J is TRBJ2-1 and V is TRBV5-1; the match to TRBD2 covers 12 bases. The CDR3 is made up of 15 amino acids. The V and J ends lost 4 bases and 9 bases, in that order; junction bases with no gene match: 8. From germline, CDR1 is SGHRS and CDR2 YFSETQ. CDR3 loop: CASSGSSGRVGEQFF. The CDR3 DNA reads TGCGCCAGCAGCGGCTCTAGCGGGAGGGTTGGTGAGCAGTTCTTC.